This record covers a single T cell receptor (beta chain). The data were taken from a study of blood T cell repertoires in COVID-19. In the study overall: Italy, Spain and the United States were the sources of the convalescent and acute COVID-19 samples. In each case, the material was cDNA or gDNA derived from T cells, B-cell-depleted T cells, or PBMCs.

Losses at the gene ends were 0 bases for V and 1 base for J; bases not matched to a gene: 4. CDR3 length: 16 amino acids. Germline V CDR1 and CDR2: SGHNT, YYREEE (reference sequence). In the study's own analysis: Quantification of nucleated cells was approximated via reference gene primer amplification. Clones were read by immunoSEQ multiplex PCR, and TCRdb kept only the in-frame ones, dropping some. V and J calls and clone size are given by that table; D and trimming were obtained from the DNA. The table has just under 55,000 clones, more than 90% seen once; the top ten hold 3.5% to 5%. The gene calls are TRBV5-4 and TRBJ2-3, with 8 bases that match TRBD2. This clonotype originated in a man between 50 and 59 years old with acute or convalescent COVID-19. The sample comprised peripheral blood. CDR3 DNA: TGTGCCAGCAGCTTGGGGCTAGCGGGTGGCACAGATACGCAGTATTTT. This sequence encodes CASSLGLAGGTDTQYF.